The 18 T cell receptor beta chains reported below all come from one sample, sequenced in a study of T-cell reconstitution after alpha-beta-depleted transplantation in children. Preparation of the TCRbeta library used unique molecular identifiers. TCRdb re-called the PCR reads through MiXCR, storing one row per CDR3 protein. The sample has some 190,000 distinct CDR3 sequences, over 8.5% seen once. The sample here was PBMCs, taken before TCRalphabeta/CD19-depleted stem cell transplant. Receptor source: a boy aged 2 to 10 with acute myeloid leukemia, due to receive a stem cell transplant.

This clonotype was observed a single time. A much bigger clone sits one base away, suggesting this may be a read error. The chain carries TRBV20-1 and TRBJ1-2; D perhaps matches TRBD1 (5 bases). Trimming cost V 7 bases and J 6 bases, with 18 bases left between them. The germline CDR1 and CDR2 sequences are DFQATT and SNEGSKA (reference sequence). The CDR3 totals 13 residues. The CDR3 here is CSGGGDINHGYTF. The CDR3 DNA follows: TGCAGTGGTGGGGGAGATATCAACCATGGCTACACCTTC.

This clonotype was seen repeatedly, ten times or more. The J gene is TRBJ1-4, the V gene TRBV12-3 or TRBV12-4; unclear D gene. CDR3 length: 13 residues. The V and J ends lost 8 bases and 7 bases respectively, with 14 bases between them. The CDR3 DNA follows: TGTGCCAGCCAAGGGATTATCGGTGAAAAACTGTTTTTT. Translating gives CASQGIIGEKLFF.

With regard to this clonotype: The junction differs from germline at one of its ends, possibly a read error. The genes are TRBV4-1 and TRBJ2-5; 8 bases align to TRBD2. There are 20 residues in the CDR3. In germline, CDR1 is MGHRA, CDR2 YSYEKL. Here the CDR3 reads CGSSREEGGLVGVWRETQYF. The CDR3 nucleotides are TGCGGCAGCAGCCGAGAAGAGGGGGGACTAGTGGGAGTATGGAGAGAGACCCAGTACTTC.

This clonotype was observed many times. V usage is TRBV5-6 and J usage is TRBJ2-2; TRBD2 agrees at 10 bases. Germline V lookup: CDR1 SGHDT, CDR2 YYEEEE. This CDR3 spans 19 amino acids. V shed 1 base, J shed 0 bases, and the junction held 9 bases outside the gene matches. The CDR3 sequence: CASSLFLLAGAPNTGELFF. CDR3 in DNA: TGTGCCAGCAGCTTGTTCCTTCTAGCGGGAGCCCCGAACACCGGGGAGCTGTTTTTT. The variable domain in full, with the rest retrieved from reference TRBV5-6 and TRBJ2-2, is DAGVTQSPTHLIKTRGQQVTLRCSPKSGHDTVSWYQQALGQGPQFIFQYYEEEERQRGNFPDRFSGHQFPNYSSELNVNALLLGDSALYLCASSLFLLAGAPNTGELFFGEGSRLTVL.

This clonotype was counted many times. V and J are TRBV5-1 and TRBJ2-1, with unresolved D. Germline V gives CDR1 SGHRS, CDR2 YFSETQ. CDR3 length: 13 residues. Trimming removed 1 base at V and 5 bases at J, with 7 bases between. DNA for the CDR3: TGCGCCAGCAGCTTGAGTCGGGACAATGAGCAGTTCTTC. Translated, it gives CASSLSRDNEQFF. The full variable domain, its missing parts supplied by reference TRBV5-1 and TRBJ2-1, is KAGVTQTPRYLIKTRGQQVTLSCSPISGHRSVSWYQQTPGQGLQFLFEYFSETQRNKGNFPGRFSGRQFSNSRSEMNVSTLELGDSALYLCASSLSRDNEQFFGPGTRLTVL.

This clonotype was seen ten or more times. CDR3 sequence: CASSQWDRDTQYF. CDR3 bases: TGTGCCAGCAGTCAGTGGGACAGGGATACGCAGTATTTT. The chain carries TRBV27 and TRBJ2-3; 8 nucleotides align to TRBD1. Germline trimming cut 5 bases from V and 6 bases from J; bases unmatched to any gene: 4. The CDR3 sequence is 13 residues long. Germline CDR1 reads MNHEY; CDR2 reads SMNVEV (reference sequence).

The table lists this clonotype with many counts. This sequence joins TRBV6-1 and TRBJ2-6; D uncertain. CDR1 and CDR2 (germline): MNHNS, SASEGT. The V and J ends lost 6 bases and 4 bases respectively, with 13 bases between them. This CDR3 spans 15 amino acids. In DNA, the CDR3 is TGTGCCAGCAGACCCGGACGCGGAGGGGCCAACGTCCTGACTTTC. Translation gives CASRPGRGGANVLTF.

As concerns this clonotype: A much larger clone differs by one base, so this may be a read error. J is TRBJ2-7 and V is TRBV12-3 or TRBV12-4, with 9 bases that match TRBD2. The CDR3 covers 15 residues. The CDR3 spells CPSSLQRGESYEQYV. CDR3 nucleotide sequence: TGTCCCAGCAGTCTACAGCGGGGGGAATCCTACGAGCAGTACGTC.

This clonotype was recorded at least ten times. DNA for the CDR3: TGTGCCAGCAGTTACCACCGGCAGGTGATGATCACTGAAGCTTTCTTT. Its protein is CASSYHRQVMITEAFF. The chain employs TRBV6-2 or TRBV6-3 and TRBJ1-1; D is ambiguous. The germline CDR1 and CDR2 sequences are MNHEY and SVGEGT. The CDR3 totals 16 residues. Between the trimmed V and J ends, which lost 2 bases and 4 bases, there was a span of 17 bases.

This clonotype was counted at least ten times. This chain links TRBV6-5 with TRBJ1-1; TRBD1 matches 8 bases. Germline values: CDR1 MNHEY, CDR2 SVGAGI. J was trimmed by 6 bases and V by 0 bases; bases with no gene match: 9. The CDR3 covers 16 residues. CDR3 sequence reads: CASSYSGDRGFAEAFF. The CDR3 DNA follows: TGTGCCAGCAGTTACTCAGGAGACAGGGGTTTCGCTGAAGCTTTCTTT.

This clonotype was recorded many times. The chain has TRBV5-8 and TRBJ1-2; possibly TRBD1 for D (6 bases). This CDR3 is built from 16 residues. The germline CDR1 and CDR2 sequences are SGHTS and YDEGEE. Trimming stripped 3 bases from V and 1 base from J, with 16 bases between. CDR3 residues: CASSYSLGHYNYGYTF. CDR3 bases: TGTGCCAGCAGCTACTCTCTGGGACACTATAACTATGGCTACACCTTC.

This clonotype was recorded many times. The gene calls are TRBV3-1 and TRBJ2-5, with TRBD2 identical over 10 bases. Trimming took 0 bases from V and 5 from J; bases not matched to a gene: 6. CDR1 LGHDT and CDR2 YNNKEL come from the germline V gene (reference sequence). The CDR3 has 16 amino acids. The CDR3 coding sequence is TGTGCCAGCAGCCAAGATAAGCGGGGGGGCCGGGAGACCCAGTACTTC. It is translated as CASSQDKRGGRETQYF.

This clonotype showed up many times. V usage is TRBV20-1 and J usage is TRBJ2-1; D is possibly TRBD2 (6 bases). Germline V gene lookup returns CDR1 DFQATT and CDR2 SNEGSKA (reference sequence). The V and J ends lost 1 base and 0 bases respectively, with 16 bases between them. The CDR3 totals 17 residues. CDR3 sequence (DNA): TGCAGTGCTAGAGGCATTATCCGGGGGAGCTCCTACAATGAGCAGTTCTTC. Its translation is CSARGIIRGSSYNEQFF.

Details on this clonotype: This may be a read error, as it is one base from a much larger clone. The chain has TRBV15 and TRBJ1-6; TRBD1 aligns across 8 bases. Germline loops: CDR1 LNHNV, CDR2 YYDKDF (reference sequence). The CDR3 consists of 14 residues. The CDR3 sequence: CAASTGGYNSPLHF. The CDR3 DNA follows: TGTGCCGCCAGCACAGGGGGATATAATTCACCCCTCCACTTT.

In this sample, this clonotype turned up many times. The CDR3 DNA follows: TGTGCCAGCAGCCCTGCCCAGGGACGGGAGCTGTTTTTT. Its translation is CASSPAQGRELFF. The gene calls are TRBV7-6 and TRBJ2-2; the D call may be TRBD1 or TRBD2 (5 bases each). V lost 5 bases to trimming and J lost 9 bases, with 13 bases between them. CDR3 length: 13 residues. Germline V gene data show CDR1 as SGHVS and CDR2 as FNYEAQ.

This clonotype was found many times. This chain uses TRBV5-1 with TRBJ2-1; 7 positions agree with TRBD1. V was pared by 4 bases and J by 6 bases, with 22 bases of the junction left unmatched. The CDR3 length is 19 residues. Per germline, CDR1 SGHRS and CDR2 YFSETQ. CDR3 DNA sequence: TGCGCCAGCAGCCCCGAACCCGGACAGGACCAAACGATCACCAATGAGCAGTTCTTC. It encodes CASSPEPGQDQTITNEQFF.

This clonotype was seen many times. The chain links TRBV6-1 to TRBJ1-2, with 7 bases lining up with TRBD1. Germline assignment: CDR1 MNHNS and CDR2 SASEGT. Trimming at V came to 4 bases and at J to 2 bases, leaving 1 base not matched to a gene. CDR3 length equals 13 residues. The CDR3 DNA sequence: TGTGCCAGCAGTGCGGGACAGAACTATGGCTACACCTTC. It codes for CASSAGQNYGYTF.

This clonotype was counted a few times. The chain has TRBV20-1 and TRBJ2-3, with D hard to call. Deletions cut 5 bases from V and 4 bases from J, with 13 bases between. The CDR3 runs to 13 residues. Germline V lookup: CDR1 DFQATT, CDR2 SNEGSKA (reference sequence). The chain's CDR3 is CSALWDGADTQYF. As DNA, the CDR3 is TGCAGTGCTCTTTGGGATGGGGCAGATACGCAGTATTTT.